A selection of T cell receptor beta chains follows, all from one sample in a study of T cell responses to AZD1222 COVID-19 vaccine. This table comes from immunoSEQ multiplex PCR, and its TCRdb copy is limited to in-frame clones, with some not included. Of 110,000 to 150,000 clones in the sample, around 90% were seen once. Material: peripheral blood, obtained on day 0 of AZD1222 vaccination. These TCRs come from an adult in good health. Each CDR3 is given with its conserved first and last residue. The D gene is left open where the match is weak. Clone size is not always given. Where it is, it says once, few, many or a class for expanded clones.

v_call	cdr3_length	j_call	d_call	clone_size	cdr3_aa	cdr3_nt
TRBV19	12	TRBJ1-1	.	.	CASSPGRGEAFF	TGTGCCAGTAGCCCGGGACGGGGTGAAGCTTTCTTT
TRBV19	16	TRBJ2-1	TRBD1	.	CASSIEWTGVYNEQFF	TGTGCCAGTAGTATAGAGTGGACAGGGGTGTACAATGAGCAGTTCTTC
TRBV5-1	14	TRBJ2-7	.	.	CASSPGTTVYEQYF	TGCGCCAGCAGCCCTGGGACAACAGTCTACGAGCAGTACTTC
TRBV4-3	16	TRBJ1-6	TRBD1	.	CASSQDPGQGRSPLHF	TGCGCCAGCAGCCAAGATCCGGGACAGGGGCGGTCACCCCTCCACTTT
TRBV11-1	14	TRBJ2-5	.	.	CASSSNWAQETQYF	TGTGCCAGCAGCTCGAACTGGGCTCAGGAGACCCAGTACTTC
TRBV29-1	14	TRBJ2-1	TRBD1	.	CSVSLRGRYNEQFF	TGCAGCGTTTCCCTGAGGGGGCGTTACAATGAGCAGTTCTTC
TRBV6-2/TRBV6-3	19	TRBJ2-5	.	.	CASSYSVGRTPNIQETQYF	TGTGCCAGCAGTTACTCGGTGGGCAGGACCCCTAATATCCAAGAGACCCAGTACTTC
TRBV4-3	17	TRBJ2-3	.	.	CASSPTRGAGITDTQYF	TGCGCCAGCAGCCCGACCCGGGGGGCAGGGATCACAGATACGCAGTATTTT
TRBV18	15	TRBJ2-5	.	.	CASSPPTSTKETQYF	TGTGCCAGCTCACCACCGACTTCTACAAAGGAGACCCAGTACTTC
TRBV9	13	TRBJ1-3	TRBD1	.	CASSRTGEDTIYF	TGTGCCAGCAGCCGGACAGGGGAGGACACCATATATTTT
TRBV7-8	15	TRBJ1-5	.	.	CASSLGTGGNQPQHF	TGTGCCAGCAGCTTAGGAACAGGCGGCAATCAGCCCCAGCATTTT
TRBV18	16	TRBJ2-3	TRBD2	.	CASSPPTSGAGDTQYF	TGTGCCAGCTCACCACCGACAAGCGGGGCGGGAGATACGCAGTATTTT
TRBV6-5	14	TRBJ1-4	.	.	CASSYAYKNEKLFF	TGTGCCAGCAGTTACGCCTATAAGAATGAAAAACTGTTTTTT
TRBV6-9	15	TRBJ1-5	.	.	CASSYLVSENQPQHF	TGTGCCAGCAGTTACCTCGTGTCAGAGAATCAGCCCCAGCATTTT
TRBV18	15	TRBJ2-7	TRBD1	.	CASSPGQAKTYEQYF	TGTGCCAGCTCACCCGGACAGGCAAAAACCTACGAGCAGTACTTC
TRBV28	17	TRBJ1-5	TRBD1	.	CASSLPGQLYSNQPQHF	TGTGCCAGCAGTCTCCCGGGACAGCTATATAGCAATCAGCCCCAGCATTTT
TRBV30	13	TRBJ1-2	.	.	CAWSVAGSSGYTF	TGTGCCTGGAGTGTTGCAGGGTCATCTGGCTACACCTTC
TRBV7-8	12	TRBJ2-6	.	.	CASSLGANVLTF	TGTGCCAGCAGCTTAGGGGCCAACGTCCTGACTTTC
TRBV27	12	TRBJ2-5	.	.	CASSPLGETQYF	TGTGCCAGCAGTCCCCTTGGCGAGACCCAGTACTTC
TRBV29-1	14	TRBJ2-3	.	.	CSVGLITSTDTQYF	TGCAGCGTTGGGCTCATTACTAGCACAGATACGCAGTATTTT
TRBV29-1	14	TRBJ2-5	.	.	CSVGAGYVGETQYF	TGCAGCGTTGGGGCAGGGTACGTTGGGGAGACCCAGTACTTC
TRBV5-8	13	TRBJ1-2	.	.	CASRQDPNYGYTF	TGTGCCAGCAGACAGGACCCTAACTATGGCTACACCTTC
TRBV19	11	TRBJ2-3	.	.	CASSYQDWQYF	TGTGCCAGTAGTTACCAGGACTGGCAGTATTTT
TRBV5-1	16	TRBJ2-2	.	.	CASSRRDSANTGELFF	TGCGCCAGCAGCCGGCGGGACAGCGCGAACACCGGGGAGCTGTTTTTT
TRBV4-3	13	TRBJ2-3	.	.	CASSAEAGSTQYF	TGCGCCAGCAGCGCCGAGGCAGGGAGCACGCAGTATTTT
TRBV7-2	13	TRBJ2-5	TRBD2	.	CASSPSGEGTQYF	TGTGCCAGCAGCCCCTCCGGGGAGGGGACCCAGTACTTC
TRBV7-9	14	TRBJ1-2	.	.	CASSVSGALYGYTF	TGTGCCAGCAGCGTCTCCGGGGCGCTCTATGGCTACACCTTC
TRBV2	13	TRBJ1-1	TRBD1	.	CASSDARGPAAFF	TGTGCCAGCAGTGATGCCAGGGGGCCTGCAGCTTTCTTT
TRBV4-1	14	TRBJ1-2	.	once	CASSQDTGSHGYTF	TGCGCCAGCAGCCAAGATACAGGGTCTCATGGCTACACCTTC
TRBV19	15	TRBJ2-3	TRBD2	once	CASSVSGGSTDTQYF	TGTGCCAGTAGTGTTAGCGGGGGAAGCACAGATACGCAGTATTTT
TRBV5-6	16	TRBJ1-6	TRBD1	once	CASSLDRGYDNSPLHF	TGTGCCAGCAGCCTAGACAGGGGATACGATAATTCACCCCTCCACTTT
TRBV5-1	13	TRBJ1-1	.	.	CASSSFSETEAFF	TGCGCCAGCAGCTCCTTCTCAGAGACTGAAGCTTTCTTT
TRBV7-9	13	TRBJ1-2	.	.	CASVNYANYGYTF	TGTGCCAGCGTGAATTATGCTAACTATGGCTACACCTTC
TRBV5-1	14	TRBJ2-3	.	.	CASSSGTSTDTQYF	TGCGCCAGCAGCTCCGGGACTAGCACAGATACGCAGTATTTT
TRBV28	15	TRBJ1-1	TRBD1	.	CASSSLGQGSTEAFF	TGTGCCAGCAGTTCATTGGGACAGGGGAGCACTGAAGCTTTCTTT
TRBV21-1	13	TRBJ1-1	.	.	CASSARQGEEAFF	TGTGCCAGCAGCGCAAGACAGGGCGAGGAAGCTTTCTTT
TRBV5-4	15	TRBJ1-4	TRBD1	.	CASSEGQGGYEKLFF	TGTGCCAGCAGCGAAGGACAGGGAGGGTACGAAAAACTGTTTTTT
TRBV20-1	16	TRBJ1-2	TRBD1	.	CSASANRGIDDYGYTF	TGCAGTGCTAGTGCTAACAGGGGGATTGATGACTATGGCTACACCTTC
TRBV19	14	TRBJ2-3	.	.	CASSTPLSMDTQYF	TGTGCCAGTAGTACTCCGCTTAGTATGGATACGCAGTATTTT
TRBV10-3	15	TRBJ2-3	TRBD1	.	CAISDGQGFTDTQYF	TGTGCCATCAGTGATGGACAGGGATTCACAGATACGCAGTATTTT
TRBV10-1	13	TRBJ1-1	.	.	CASRTTANTEAFF	TGCGCCAGCAGGACGACGGCCAACACTGAAGCTTTCTTT
TRBV7-8	13	TRBJ1-2	.	.	CASSYGTEDGYTF	TGTGCCAGCAGCTACGGGACTGAGGATGGCTACACCTTC
TRBV5-5	13	TRBJ1-1	.	few	CASSLAKDTEAFF	TGTGCCAGCAGCCTGGCAAAGGACACTGAAGCTTTCTTT
TRBV9	14	TRBJ2-7	.	.	CASSVDGLSYEQYF	TGTGCCAGCAGCGTAGATGGCCTCTCCTACGAGCAGTACTTC
TRBV5-5	12	TRBJ1-1	.	.	CASDGKNTEAFF	TGTGCCAGCGATGGTAAAAACACTGAAGCTTTCTTT
TRBV19	12	TRBJ1-1	.	.	CASSIEGLEAFF	TGTGCCAGTAGTATAGAGGGGCTGGAAGCTTTCTTT
TRBV5-1	13	TRBJ2-7	.	.	CASSAESFYEQYF	TGCGCCAGCAGCGCCGAATCGTTCTACGAGCAGTACTTC
TRBV7-2	14	TRBJ1-4	TRBD1	.	CASSLDRGTEKLFF	TGTGCCAGCAGCTTGGACAGGGGAACTGAAAAACTGTTTTTT
TRBV27	11	TRBJ2-3	.	.	CASALADTQYF	TGTGCCAGCGCCCTGGCGGATACGCAGTATTTT
TRBV5-5	16	TRBJ1-3	.	.	CASSRGGGQSGNTIYF	TGTGCCAGCAGCCGAGGAGGGGGTCAGTCTGGAAACACCATATATTTT
TRBV6-5	14	TRBJ1-2	.	once	CASSYVGRDYGYTF	TGTGCCAGCAGTTATGTTGGTCGTGACTATGGCTACACCTTC
TRBV5-1	15	TRBJ2-6	.	.	CASSSGTPRANVLTF	TGCGCCAGCAGCTCCGGGACACCCAGGGCCAACGTCCTGACTTTC
TRBV7-2	15	TRBJ2-7	TRBD2	.	CASSLERGGRYEQYF	TGTGCCAGCAGCTTGGAGCGGGGGGGCCGGTACGAGCAGTACTTC
TRBV27	15	TRBJ2-5	.	once	CASSPLGSEQETQYF	TGTGCCAGCAGCCCCCTAGGTAGCGAGCAAGAGACCCAGTACTTC
TRBV11-3	16	TRBJ2-1	TRBD2	few	CASSPRGWSGNNEQFF	TGTGCCAGCAGCCCCCGGGGTTGGAGCGGGAACAATGAGCAGTTCTTC
TRBV29-1	15	TRBJ1-1	.	.	CSAGRSGAWNTEAFF	TGCAGCGCGGGGAGGAGTGGGGCCTGGAACACTGAAGCTTTCTTT
TRBV3-1/TRBV3-2	12	TRBJ1-2	.	.	CASSQVAYGYTF	TGTGCCAGCAGCCAGGTCGCCTATGGCTACACCTTC